This T cell receptor (beta chain) emerged from a study of shared clonotypes between healthy human individuals. Per germline, CDR1 GTSNPN and CDR2 SVGIG (reference sequence). The CDR3 spans 12 residues. Trimming left V 5 bases short and J 2 bases short, with 10 bases between. Donors had no recently reported acute infections or vaccinations and were HIV-negative. In the CD4+ fraction, cells were divided into CD45RA+ naive and CD45RA-negative memory subsets. Clones were read by immunoSEQ multiplex PCR, and TCRdb kept only the in-frame ones, dropping some. The top ten clones hold 0.37% of a sample with 2 million to 2.5 million clones, approximately 90% of them seen once.

What was sequenced was naive CD4+ T cells from PBMCs. The subset denotes: CD45RA+ positively selected. The V gene is TRBV30, the J gene TRBJ2-7; D unclear. The receptor's source is a man younger than 35 in good health. Some clones in this sample may be carry-over from other donors' samples. The CDR3 sequence: CAWSNGAYEQYF. CDR3 sequence (DNA): TGTGCCTGGTCGAATGGTGCCTACGAGCAGTACTTC.